Given below is one TCR beta chain in context. The antigen is unknown. The data are from a study of T cell repertoires in cytomegalovirus infection. About the study: HLA-B-restricted CMV epitopes that are well studied, plus recently identified HLA-C-restricted ones, were used by the study. Shared public TCR beta signatures pointed to both CMV infection and a matching HLA type. Study-wide points: Summed frequency of shared TCR beta families picked out CMV carriers who also had the relevant HLA.

The germline gives CDR1 MGHRA, CDR2 YSYEKL. V lost 1 base and J lost 7, with 8 bases in between. The CDR3 is 13 amino acids. TCRdb used MiXCR to reprocess the reads, holding one entry per CDR3 protein. The table records around 300,000 distinct CDR3 sequences, 20% to 25% of them present only once. The origin of this receptor is a human donor in good health (CMV status not recorded). Some clones in this sample may be carry-over from other donors' samples. Sequenced material: cultured PBMCs, taken from culture after CMV antigen stimulation. The chain recombines TRBV4-1 with TRBJ2-1; D possibly corresponds to TRBD1 (6 bases). The CDR3 nucleotides are TGCGCCAGCAGCCAAGCTAGGGGGAATGAGCAGTTCTTC. This codes for CASSQARGNEQFF.